This TCR beta chain appears in the sequencing data of a study of Ad26.COV2.S vaccination and SARS-CoV-2 variants. The assay was immunoSEQ multiplex PCR, and TCRdb's table has in-frame clones only and misses some. This sample has around 300,000 clones, with around 90% found just once. The V gene end was trimmed by 5 bases and the J gene end by 2 bases; junction bases not matched to a gene: 5. Germline loops: CDR1 SGHVS, CDR2 FNYEAQ. The CDR3 loop spans 14 amino acids. This clone was observed a single time. Its antigen remains unidentified. Study-wide results and limits: For non-spike TCRs, breadth in vaccine recipients resembled that in placebo recipients. Spike-specific responses of CD8+ and CD4+ T cells were reported to display substantial breadth after vaccination.

Treatment specified: roughly 18 received Ad26.COV2.S at low or high dose, single or two shots; about five received placebo; per-sample allocation not given. After the first vaccine or placebo injection, samples were drawn on day 63. An Ad26 vector carrying the Wuhan-strain SARS-CoV-2 spike served as the vaccine. This TCR was sampled from a person aged 18-65 years who received the Ad26.COV2.S COVID-19 vaccine or a placebo. The J gene is TRBJ1-1, the V gene TRBV7-6, with 7 bases fitting TRBD1. Sequencing was performed on peripheral blood, taken in a trial of Ad26.COV2.S vaccine versus placebo. The CDR3 DNA reads as TGTGCCAGCAGCAGAGGGACAGCCAACACTGAAGCTTTCTTT. This sequence encodes CASSRGTANTEAFF.